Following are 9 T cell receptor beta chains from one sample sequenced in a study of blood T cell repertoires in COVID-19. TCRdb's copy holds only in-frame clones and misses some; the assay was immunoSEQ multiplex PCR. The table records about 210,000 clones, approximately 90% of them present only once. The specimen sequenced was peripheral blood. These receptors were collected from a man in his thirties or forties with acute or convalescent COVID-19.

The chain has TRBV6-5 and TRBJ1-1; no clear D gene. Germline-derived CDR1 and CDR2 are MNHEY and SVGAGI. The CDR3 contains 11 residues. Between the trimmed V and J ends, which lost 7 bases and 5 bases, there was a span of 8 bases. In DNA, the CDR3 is TGTGCCAGCATCCTCCGGACTGAAGCTTTCTTT. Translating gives CASILRTEAFF.

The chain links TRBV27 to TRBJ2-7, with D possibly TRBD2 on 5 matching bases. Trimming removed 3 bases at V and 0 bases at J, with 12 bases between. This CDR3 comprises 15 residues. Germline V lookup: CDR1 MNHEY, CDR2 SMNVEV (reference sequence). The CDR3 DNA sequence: TGTGCCAGCAGTTTCATCGGCGGGCCCTCCTACGAGCAGTACTTC. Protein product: CASSFIGGPSYEQYF.

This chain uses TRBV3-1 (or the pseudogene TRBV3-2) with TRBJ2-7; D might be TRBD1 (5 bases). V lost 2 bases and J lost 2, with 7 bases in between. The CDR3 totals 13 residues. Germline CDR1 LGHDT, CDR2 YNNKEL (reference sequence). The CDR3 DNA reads TGTGCCAGCAGCCAACGGACACCCTACGAGCAGTACTTC. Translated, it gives CASSQRTPYEQYF.

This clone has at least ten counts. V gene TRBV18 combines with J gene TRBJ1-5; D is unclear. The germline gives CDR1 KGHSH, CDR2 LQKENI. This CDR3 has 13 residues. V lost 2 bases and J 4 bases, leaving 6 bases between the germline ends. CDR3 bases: TGTGCCAGCTCACCAGAGATAAATCAGCCCCAGCATTTT. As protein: CASSPEINQPQHF.

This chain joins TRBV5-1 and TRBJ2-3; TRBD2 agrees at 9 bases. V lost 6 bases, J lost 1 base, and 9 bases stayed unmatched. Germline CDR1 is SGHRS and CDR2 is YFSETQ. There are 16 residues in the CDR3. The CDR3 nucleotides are TGCGCCAGCACCCCTCGACTAGCGGATGGCACAGATACGCAGTATTTT. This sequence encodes CASTPRLADGTDTQYF.

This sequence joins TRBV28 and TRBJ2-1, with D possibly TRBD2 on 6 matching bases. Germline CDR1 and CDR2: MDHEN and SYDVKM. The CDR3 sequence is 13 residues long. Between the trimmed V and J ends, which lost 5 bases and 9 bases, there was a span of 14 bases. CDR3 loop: CASSARRASEQFF. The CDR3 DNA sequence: TGTGCCAGCAGTGCCCGGAGGGCCAGTGAGCAGTTCTTC.

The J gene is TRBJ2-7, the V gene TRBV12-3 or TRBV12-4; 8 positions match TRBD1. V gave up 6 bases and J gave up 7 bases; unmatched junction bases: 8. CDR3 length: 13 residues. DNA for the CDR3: TGTGCCAGCAGCCTCAGGGGGCAAAGTGAGCAGTACTTC. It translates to CASSLRGQSEQYF.

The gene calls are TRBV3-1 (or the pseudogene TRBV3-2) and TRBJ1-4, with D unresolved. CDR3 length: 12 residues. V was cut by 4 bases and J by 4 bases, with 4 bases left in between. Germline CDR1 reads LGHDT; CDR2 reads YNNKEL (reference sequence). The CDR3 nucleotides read TGTGCCAGCAGCCCCCTTAATGAAAAACTGTTTTTT. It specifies CASSPLNEKLFF.

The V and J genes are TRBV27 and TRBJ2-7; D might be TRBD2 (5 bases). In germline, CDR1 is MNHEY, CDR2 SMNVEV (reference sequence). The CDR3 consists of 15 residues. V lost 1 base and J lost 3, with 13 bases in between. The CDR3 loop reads CASSLLREGSYEQYF. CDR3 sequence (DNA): TGTGCCAGCAGTTTATTAAGGGAAGGGAGCTACGAGCAGTACTTC.